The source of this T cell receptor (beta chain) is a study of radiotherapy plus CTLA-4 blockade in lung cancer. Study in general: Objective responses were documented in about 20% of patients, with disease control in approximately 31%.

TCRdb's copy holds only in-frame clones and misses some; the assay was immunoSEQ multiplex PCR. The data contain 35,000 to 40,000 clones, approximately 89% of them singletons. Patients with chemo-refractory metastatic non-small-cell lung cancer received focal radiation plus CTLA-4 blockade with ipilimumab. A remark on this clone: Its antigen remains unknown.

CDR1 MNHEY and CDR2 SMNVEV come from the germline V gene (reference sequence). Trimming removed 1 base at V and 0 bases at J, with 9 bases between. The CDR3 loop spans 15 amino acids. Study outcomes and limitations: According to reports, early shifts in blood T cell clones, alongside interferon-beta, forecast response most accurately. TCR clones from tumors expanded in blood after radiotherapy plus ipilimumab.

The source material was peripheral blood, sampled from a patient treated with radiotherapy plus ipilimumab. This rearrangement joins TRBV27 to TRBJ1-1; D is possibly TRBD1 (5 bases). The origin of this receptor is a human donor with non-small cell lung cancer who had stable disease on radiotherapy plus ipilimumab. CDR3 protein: CASSLFSGMNTEAFF. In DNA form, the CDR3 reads TGTGCCAGCAGTTTATTTTCAGGGATGAACACTGAAGCTTTCTTT.